One and the same sample provided the 5 T cell receptor beta chains below, sequenced in a study of T cell changes during pregnancy in multiple sclerosis. The table came from immunoSEQ multiplex PCR; TCRdb's copy has only in-frame clones and leaves some out. The sample lists 35,000 to 50,000 clones, approximately 91% seen once, with 1.4% in the top ten. The sample was PBMCs (not recorded whether the cells were cultured). These receptors were collected from a female donor with multiple sclerosis, enrolled in a pregnancy study.

The chain employs TRBV5-8 and TRBJ2-7; D is ambiguous. The CDR3 consists of 10 residues. Trimming took off 4 bases at V and 3 bases at J, with 2 bases between the two ends. Germline CDR1 is SGHTS and CDR2 is YDEGEE. In nucleotides, the CDR3 is TGTGCCAGCAGCAACTACGAGCAGTACTTC. Amino acid sequence: CASSNYEQYF. Full variable domain (rest looked up from reference TRBV5-8 and TRBJ2-7): EAGVTQSPTHLIKTRGQQATLRCSPISGHTSVYWYQQALGLGLQFLLWYDEGEERNRGNFPPRFSGRQFPNYSSELNVNALELEDSALYLCASSNYEQYFGPGTRLTVT.

Here the CDR3 reads CASSLVASGSDLPYEQYF. DNA of the CDR3: TGTGCCAGCAGCTTAGTGGCTAGCGGGAGTGATTTACCCTACGAGCAGTACTTC. This chain uses TRBV7-9 with TRBJ2-7; 10 nucleotides agree with TRBD2. CDR1 SEHNR and CDR2 FQNEAQ come from the germline V gene (reference sequence). This CDR3 spans 18 amino acids. Trimming at V came to 1 base and at J to 2 bases, leaving 11 bases not matched to a gene.

On this clone itself: The CDR3 does not end in the conserved phenylalanine or tryptophan, so this is likely a read error. It is unclear where the CDR3 begins or ends on the DNA, so no DNA is shown, and the CDR3 is as TCRdb lists it. The chain recombines TRBV28 with TRBJ2-7; whether TRBD2, the table's D call, matches the DNA was not checked. Germline CDR1 MDHEN, CDR2 SYDVKM. Ends included, the CDR3 has 14 residues. CDR3 in amino acids: CASTHDPASGISTI.

The rearrangement joins TRBV30 to TRBJ2-6; D call uncertain. CDR3 length: 13 residues. CDR1 is GTSNPN and CDR2 is SVGIG in the germline V gene (reference sequence). The V end lost 1 base, the J end lost 0 bases, and 1 base lay between the germline ends. CDR3 in amino acids: CAWSASGANVLTF. The DNA for the CDR3 is TGTGCCTGGAGTGCCTCTGGGGCCAACGTCCTGACTTTC.

CDR3 sequence reads: CASSSKAERYNEQFF. The CDR3 DNA follows: TGTGCCAGCAGCTCGAAAGCGGAGAGGTACAATGAGCAGTTCTTC. The chain carries TRBV13 and TRBJ2-1, with D perhaps matching TRBD2 (5 bases). The CDR3 sequence is 15 residues long. Between the trimmed V and J ends, which lost 4 bases and 4 bases, there was a span of 14 bases. Germline CDR1 PRHDT, CDR2 FYEKMQ (reference sequence).